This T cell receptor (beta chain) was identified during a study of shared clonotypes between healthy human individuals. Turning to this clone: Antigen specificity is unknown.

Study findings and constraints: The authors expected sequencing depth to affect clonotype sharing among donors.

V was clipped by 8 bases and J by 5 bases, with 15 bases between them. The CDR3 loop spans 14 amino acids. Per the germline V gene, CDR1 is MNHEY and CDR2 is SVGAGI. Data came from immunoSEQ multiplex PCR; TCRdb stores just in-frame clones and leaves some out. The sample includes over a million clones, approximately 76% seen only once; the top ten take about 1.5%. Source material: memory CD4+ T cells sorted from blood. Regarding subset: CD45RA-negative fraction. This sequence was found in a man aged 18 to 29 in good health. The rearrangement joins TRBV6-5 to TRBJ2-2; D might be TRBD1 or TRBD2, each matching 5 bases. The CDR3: CASEGPTRTGELFF. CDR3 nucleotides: TGTGCCAGCGAGGGGCCGACGAGAACCGGGGAGCTGTTTTTT.